The sequence of this T cell receptor beta chain was determined in a study of tumor and adjacent non-tumor tissue in lung cancer. Findings of the study overall: Tumor repertoires had a smaller top 100 clone share than normal lung.

Trimming took 7 bases from V and 4 from J, leaving 15 bases between them. This CDR3 region has 13 residues. CDR1 and CDR2 (germline): SQVTM, ANQGSEA. The template was RNA from unsorted bulk tissue. Distant lung tissue was collected more than 3 cm away from the tumor edge. A modified ARM-PCR protocol with three rounds of nested PCR amplified TCRbeta. In TCRdb, the multiplex PCR reads were re-called with MiXCR into one record per CDR3 protein. This sample has 75,000 to 90,000 distinct CDR3 sequences, with more than 75% found just once. A word on this clonotype: Its antigen is unknown.

The rearrangement uses TRBV29-1 and TRBJ2-3; D gene uncertain. Sequencing input: distant non-tumor lung tissue. The TCR was taken from a woman between 45 and 65 years old with non-small cell lung cancer. In nucleotides, the CDR3 is TGCAGCGGAGCCACTGTTGCCCCAGATACGCAGTATTTT. It specifies CSGATVAPDTQYF.